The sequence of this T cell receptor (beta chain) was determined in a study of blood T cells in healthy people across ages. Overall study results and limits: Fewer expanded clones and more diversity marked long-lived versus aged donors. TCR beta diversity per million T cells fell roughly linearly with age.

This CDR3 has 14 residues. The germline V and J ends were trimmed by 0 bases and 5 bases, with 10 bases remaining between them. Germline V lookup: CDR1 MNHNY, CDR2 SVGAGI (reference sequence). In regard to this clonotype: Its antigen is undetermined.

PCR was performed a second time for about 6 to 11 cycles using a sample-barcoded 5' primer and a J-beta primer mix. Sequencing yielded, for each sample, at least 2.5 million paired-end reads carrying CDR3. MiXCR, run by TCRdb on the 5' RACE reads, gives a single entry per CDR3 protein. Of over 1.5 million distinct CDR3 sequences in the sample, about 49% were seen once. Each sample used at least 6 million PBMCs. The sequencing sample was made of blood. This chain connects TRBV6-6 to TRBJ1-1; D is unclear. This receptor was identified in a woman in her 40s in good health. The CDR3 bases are TGTGCCAGCAGTTACTCGATAGGCGGGACTGAAGCTTTCTTT. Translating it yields CASSYSIGGTEAFF.